This is a list of T cell receptor beta chains from one sample in a study of blood T cell repertoires in COVID-19. TCRdb's table, derived via immunoSEQ multiplex PCR, lists solely in-frame clones and lacks some. The repertoire consists of some 170,000 clones, with around nine tenths occurring once and the leading ten covering approximately 13%. The source material was peripheral blood. These TCRs come from a woman in her seventies with COVID-19, enrolled during active disease. CDR3s include the opening cysteine and the closing phenylalanine or tryptophan. A D gene is named only where the DNA matches it firmly. A row's size may be missing; if present it is once, few, many or a size class.

>TRBV5-1|TRBJ1-2|TRBD1|.
TGCGCCAGCAGCCAGGGACAGGGGGCATACGGCTACACCTTC
CASSQGQGAYGYTF
>TRBV21-1|TRBJ2-2|.|.
TGTGCCAGCGGGGCTCGGCTAGCGGGGCACGGGGAGCTGTTTTTT
CASGARLAGHGELFF
>TRBV27|TRBJ2-7|TRBD2|.
TGTGCCAGCAGTGGCCTGACTAGCGGCGAGGGGGAGCAGTACTTC
CASSGLTSGEGEQYF
>TRBV3-1/TRBV3-2|TRBJ2-5|TRBD2|.
TGTGCCAGCAGCCAACTAGGACTAGGAGGAGAGACCCAGTACTTC
CASSQLGLGGETQYF
>TRBV21-1|TRBJ2-7|.|.
TGTGCCAGCAGCAGACCCGGGGGGCCCGCTCGGGAGCAGTACTTC
CASSRPGGPAREQYF
>TRBV2|TRBJ1-2|TRBD1|.
TGTGCCAGCAGTGTCCGACTTGGACAGGGCAATGGCTACACCTTC
CASSVRLGQGNGYTF
>TRBV19|TRBJ2-1|.|once
TGTGCCAGTAGTATGCTAGGGGTGAGTGAGCAGTTCTTC
CASSMLGVSEQFF
>TRBV6-5|TRBJ2-7|.|.
TGTGCCACCAGTCGCAGGATCTACGAGCAGTACTTC
CATSRRIYEQYF
>TRBV18|TRBJ1-1|TRBD1|once
TGTGCCAGCTCACCCGGGGAGGACAGGAGAGCTTTCTTT
CASSPGEDRRAFF
>TRBV27|TRBJ1-6|.|few
TGTGCCAGCAGTACCGGATACAGGGAGTCCTATAATTCACCCCTCCACTTT
CASSTGYRESYNSPLHF
>TRBV5-1|TRBJ2-2|.|.
TGCGCCAGCAGCTTAGGCGGGAAGAACACCGGGGAGCTGTTTTTT
CASSLGGKNTGELFF
>TRBV19|TRBJ2-7|.|.
TGTGCCAGTAGTATCGGGGGAGAGTACGAGCAGTACTTC
CASSIGGEYEQYF
>TRBV7-2|TRBJ2-3|TRBD2|.
TGTGCCAGCACTTTGGGGACTAGCGGCACAGATACGCAGTATTTT
CASTLGTSGTDTQYF
>TRBV28|TRBJ2-7|TRBD2|.
TGTGCCAGCAGTGAGGGACTAGCGGGAAAGCTCGAGCAGTACTTC
CASSEGLAGKLEQYF